Described below is a single T cell receptor beta chain sequence and its context. The antigen is not known. These data are taken from a study of T cells expressing NK-cell markers. In the study overall: Repertoire data for TCR beta were derived from sorted T cells (CD3+CD56+NKG2C+, CD3+CD56+NKG2C- and CD3+CD56-NKG2C+). Eight donors were sequenced, seven testing HCMV-seropositive and one testing seronegative.

Study-level results: Once again these clonotypes came out on top in the CD3+CD56-NKG2C+ fraction of several donors. About six donors carried dominant NKG2C+ clonotypes that made up roughly 1.0-7.5% of their CD8+ T cells.

The CDR3 is 12 residues long. CDR1 is SEHNR, CDR2 FQNEAQ, per germline (reference sequence). TCRdb re-called the 5' RACE reads, yielding one record per CDR3 amino acid sequence without DNA. In all, the sample yields about 160,000 distinct CDR3 sequences. The source of this sequence is a woman between 18 and 75 years old in good health. The genes are TRBV7-9 and TRBJ2-1; the TCRdb D gene call, TRBD1, has no DNA to confirm it. Input material: blood T cells: a sorted CD56 or NKG2C T cell subset, CD4+ or CD8+ T cells, or bulk PBMC T cells (not recorded which). Here the CDR3 reads CASSLDRVEQFF.